A selection of T cell receptor beta chains follows, all from one sample in a study of blood T cell repertoires in COVID-19. TCRdb's table, derived via immunoSEQ multiplex PCR, lists solely in-frame clones and lacks some. This sample has about 240,000 clones, with roughly nine tenths found just once. The material sequenced was peripheral blood. The receptors derive from a man aged 60-69 years with acute or convalescent COVID-19. The CDR3 runs from the conserved cysteine through the conserved F or W. The order of the fields is clone size, D gene, V gene, J gene, CDR3 protein, CDR3 DNA. A D gene is named only where the DNA matches it firmly. The listing skips clone size in some rows; elsewhere it reads once, few, many or a size class.

clone size: few; D gene: -; V gene: TRBV27; J gene: TRBJ1-2; CDR3 protein: CASSLEGPLSYNYGYTF; CDR3 DNA: TGTGCCAGCAGTTTAGAGGGCCCCCTGTCCTACAACTATGGCTACACCTTC
clone size: -; D gene: -; V gene: TRBV7-2; J gene: TRBJ1-5; CDR3 protein: CASSLGRVSNQPQHF; CDR3 DNA: TGTGCCAGCAGCTTAGGGCGGGTTAGCAATCAGCCCCAGCATTTT
clone size: -; D gene: TRBD1; V gene: TRBV5-4; J gene: TRBJ1-2; CDR3 protein: CASSLGDRVGYGYTF; CDR3 DNA: TGTGCCAGCAGCTTGGGGGACAGGGTCGGGTATGGCTACACCTTC
clone size: -; D gene: -; V gene: TRBV29-1; J gene: TRBJ2-7; CDR3 protein: CSVQRQGGSYEQYF; CDR3 DNA: TGCAGCGTCCAAAGACAGGGAGGCTCCTACGAGCAGTACTTC
clone size: -; D gene: TRBD1; V gene: TRBV5-6; J gene: TRBJ1-2; CDR3 protein: CASSPGQGSGYTF; CDR3 DNA: TGTGCCAGCAGCCCGGGACAGGGGAGTGGCTACACCTTC
clone size: -; D gene: TRBD2; V gene: TRBV6-4; J gene: TRBJ2-3; CDR3 protein: CASSDLGLAGADTQYF; CDR3 DNA: TGTGCCAGCAGTGACTTGGGACTAGCGGGAGCAGATACGCAGTATTTT
clone size: -; D gene: -; V gene: TRBV28; J gene: TRBJ2-7; CDR3 protein: CASSPFGGSSYEQYF; CDR3 DNA: TGTGCCAGCAGTCCGTTTGGGGGGAGCTCCTACGAGCAGTACTTC
clone size: -; D gene: TRBD2; V gene: TRBV19; J gene: TRBJ2-7; CDR3 protein: CASSISGSSYEQYF; CDR3 DNA: TGTGCCAGTAGTATTAGCGGGAGCTCCTACGAGCAGTACTTC
clone size: -; D gene: -; V gene: TRBV7-2; J gene: TRBJ2-7; CDR3 protein: CASRASGLPGDEQYF; CDR3 DNA: TGTGCCAGCAGGGCCTCGGGACTGCCGGGCGACGAGCAGTACTTC
clone size: -; D gene: -; V gene: TRBV19; J gene: TRBJ2-1; CDR3 protein: CASSFSSDSYNEQFF; CDR3 DNA: TGTGCCAGTAGTTTTTCTAGCGACTCCTACAATGAGCAGTTCTTC
clone size: -; D gene: TRBD1; V gene: TRBV6-4; J gene: TRBJ1-2; CDR3 protein: CASSEGTGTGGYTF; CDR3 DNA: TGTGCCAGCAGTGAAGGGACAGGGACCGGTGGCTACACCTTC
clone size: -; D gene: -; V gene: TRBV4-3; J gene: TRBJ2-3; CDR3 protein: CASSQDAISNTDTQYF; CDR3 DNA: TGCGCCAGCAGCCAAGATGCAATCTCTAATACAGATACGCAGTATTTT
clone size: -; D gene: -; V gene: TRBV14; J gene: TRBJ2-5; CDR3 protein: CASSQHYGTAGETQYF; CDR3 DNA: TGTGCCAGCAGCCAACACTACGGAACTGCCGGGGAGACCCAGTACTTC
clone size: -; D gene: TRBD1; V gene: TRBV19; J gene: TRBJ2-4; CDR3 protein: CASSNLQGGKNIQYF; CDR3 DNA: TGTGCCAGTAGTAACTTACAGGGGGGCAAAAACATTCAGTACTTC
clone size: -; D gene: -; V gene: TRBV5-4; J gene: TRBJ2-5; CDR3 protein: CASSLDGGEGTQYF; CDR3 DNA: TGTGCCAGCAGCTTGGACGGCGGGGAAGGGACCCAGTACTTC
clone size: -; D gene: TRBD2; V gene: TRBV12-5; J gene: TRBJ2-1; CDR3 protein: CASGWWTSGEQFF; CDR3 DNA: TGTGCTAGTGGTTGGTGGACTAGCGGGGAGCAGTTCTTC
clone size: -; D gene: -; V gene: TRBV5-5; J gene: TRBJ1-5; CDR3 protein: CASSLEQGRQPQHF; CDR3 DNA: TGTGCCAGCAGCTTGGAGCAGGGGCGTCAGCCCCAGCATTTT
clone size: -; D gene: TRBD1; V gene: TRBV6-5; J gene: TRBJ1-5; CDR3 protein: CASSRSTGGRQPQHF; CDR3 DNA: TGTGCCAGCAGTCGCTCAACAGGGGGCCGTCAGCCCCAGCATTTT
clone size: -; D gene: TRBD1; V gene: TRBV9; J gene: TRBJ2-7; CDR3 protein: CASSARDRGYEQYF; CDR3 DNA: TGTGCCAGCAGTGCAAGGGACAGGGGCTACGAGCAGTACTTC